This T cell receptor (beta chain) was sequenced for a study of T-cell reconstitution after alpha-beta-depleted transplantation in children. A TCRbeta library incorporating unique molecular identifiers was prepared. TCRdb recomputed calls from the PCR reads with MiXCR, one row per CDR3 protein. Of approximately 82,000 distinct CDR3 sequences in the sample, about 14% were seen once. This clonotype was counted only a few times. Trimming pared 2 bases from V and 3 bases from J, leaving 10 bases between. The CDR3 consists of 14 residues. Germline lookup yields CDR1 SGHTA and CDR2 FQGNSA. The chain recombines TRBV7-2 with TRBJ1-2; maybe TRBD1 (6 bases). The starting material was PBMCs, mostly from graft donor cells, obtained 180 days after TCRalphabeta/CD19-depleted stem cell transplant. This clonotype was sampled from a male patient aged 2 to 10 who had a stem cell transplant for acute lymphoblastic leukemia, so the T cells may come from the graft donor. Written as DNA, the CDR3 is TGTGCCAGCAGCTTAACAGGGACGGACTATGGCTACACCTTC. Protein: CASSLTGTDYGYTF.